The 21 T cell receptor beta chains listed next were all sequenced from one sample in a study of blood T cell repertoires in COVID-19. Only in-frame clones appear in the TCRdb table, and some are missing; sequencing was by immunoSEQ multiplex PCR. There are approximately 65,000 clones in the sample; about 90% occur only once, and approximately 4.3% lies in the top ten. Sample: peripheral blood. The origin of the receptors is a human donor in a cohort sampled during active COVID-19.

This chain uses TRBV9 with TRBJ2-3; maybe TRBD1 (6 bases). CDR3 length: 17 residues. Trimming pared 3 bases from V and 0 bases from J, leaving 17 bases between. Germline V CDR1 and CDR2: SGDLS, YYNGEE. The CDR3 DNA reads TGTGCCAGCAGCGGTTTTCAGGGGATGAGGAGCACAGATACGCAGTATTTT. It codes for CASSGFQGMRSTDTQYF.

In this sample, this clone turned up once. The chain couples TRBV18 to TRBJ1-2; D gene ambiguous. The CDR3 covers 14 residues. Trimming removed 6 bases from V and 1 base from J, with 12 bases in between. Germline CDR1 KGHSH, CDR2 LQKENI. Here the CDR3 reads CASSPSGSNYGYTF. CDR3 coding DNA: TGTGCCAGCTCCCCGTCGGGGAGTAACTATGGCTACACCTTC.

The chain has TRBV2 and TRBJ2-7; 12 bases agree with TRBD2. Trimming cost V 5 bases and J 0 bases; bases outside gene matches: 5. The CDR3 runs to 16 residues. Per germline, CDR1 SNHLY and CDR2 FYNNEI. CDR3 DNA: TGTGCCAGCAGTTCCGGACTAGCGGGGAGCTCCTACGAGCAGTACTTC. This encodes CASSSGLAGSSYEQYF.

V is TRBV7-3 and J is TRBJ2-5, with TRBD2 matching 7 bases. The CDR3 contains 15 residues. Per germline, CDR1 SGHTA and CDR2 FQGTGA. V shed 5 bases, J shed 4 bases, and the junction held 10 bases outside the gene matches. CDR3 region: CASSRGASGLETQYF. The CDR3 coding sequence is TGTGCCAGCAGCCGCGGGGCTAGCGGACTAGAGACCCAGTACTTC.

This clone was seen once. V gene TRBV12-3 or TRBV12-4 combines with J gene TRBJ1-1; D possibly corresponds to TRBD1 (5 bases). The ends were cut back, 6 bases at V and 10 bases at J, with 18 bases in the middle. The length of the CDR3 is 13 residues. CDR3 in DNA: TGTGCCAGCAGCCCCTTCGGGGGAAGGGCAGCTTTCTTT. Translation: CASSPFGGRAAFF.

The V call is TRBV5-1, the J call TRBJ1-3; D is uncertain. Trimming took 0 bases from V and 0 from J, leaving 7 bases between them. The CDR3 extends over 15 amino acids. The germline CDR1 and CDR2 sequences are SGHRS and YFSETQ. CDR3 region: CASSLAGSSGNTIYF. In DNA, the CDR3 is TGCGCCAGCAGCTTGGCCGGGAGCTCTGGAAACACCATATATTTT.

The gene calls are TRBV5-1 and TRBJ2-4; 8 bases are shared with TRBD1. CDR3 size: 13 residues. V trimming: 4 bases; J trimming: 7 bases; junction bases outside the gene matches: 4. Germline V lookup: CDR1 SGHRS, CDR2 YFSETQ. For the CDR3, the DNA is TGCGCCAGCAGCACCGGACAGGGTAACATTCAGTACTTC. It encodes CASSTGQGNIQYF.

The V and J genes are TRBV11-2 and TRBJ2-7, with D maybe TRBD2 (6 bases). Germline CDR1 SGHAT, CDR2 FQNNGV. This CDR3 has 17 amino acids. V lost 1 base and J 6 bases, leaving 22 bases between the germline ends. Here the CDR3 DNA reads TGTGCCAGCAGCTTAGTACCCCGTTTCGGGTGGGGGGTCGAGCAGTACTTC. This sequence encodes CASSLVPRFGWGVEQYF.

The chain carries TRBV6-1 and TRBJ2-7; D is uncertain. CDR3 length: 12 residues. Per germline, CDR1 MNHNS and CDR2 SASEGT. V was pared by 3 bases and J by 2 bases, with 5 bases between. Written as DNA, the CDR3 is TGTGCCAGCAGTGAGTTCGCCTACGAGCAGTACTTC. Amino acids: CASSEFAYEQYF.

This clone was counted between two and nine times. The chain couples TRBV11-1 to TRBJ2-5, with a tentative D call TRBD2 (7 bases). CDR3 length: 16 residues. Trimming shortened V by 5 bases and J by 0 bases, and 16 bases separated the two germline ends. Germline CDR1 is SGHAT and CDR2 is FQDESV (reference sequence). CDR3 coding DNA: TGTGCCAGCAGCCCACGGGGGGCAGGGTACCAAGAGACCCAGTACTTC. The encoded protein is CASSPRGAGYQETQYF. Supplemented by reference TRBV11-1 and TRBJ2-5, the full variable domain reads EAEVAQSPRYKITEKSQAVAFWCDPISGHATLYWYRQILGQGPELLVQFQDESVVDDSQLPKDRFSAERLKGVDSTLKIQPAELGDSAMYLCASSPRGAGYQETQYFGPGTRLLVL.

The chain has TRBV20-1 and TRBJ1-1; possible D gene TRBD1, 6 bases. V was pared by 1 base and J by 10 bases, with 10 bases between. Germline values: CDR1 DFQATT, CDR2 SNEGSKA (reference sequence). The CDR3 sequence is 11 residues long. CDR3 sequence (DNA): TGCAGTGCTAGAGTTCAGGGGCGAGCTTTCTTT. It translates to CSARVQGRAFF.

V gene TRBV7-8 combines with J gene TRBJ1-1, with a possible D match to TRBD1 (5 bases). The CDR3 is made up of 15 amino acids. Trimming left V 8 bases short and J 4 bases short, with 20 bases between. Per the germline V gene, CDR1 is SGHVS and CDR2 is FQNEAQ. CDR3 sequence reads: CASLGSSTGGTEAFF. The CDR3 DNA sequence: TGTGCCAGCCTCGGCAGCTCGACGGGGGGCACTGAAGCTTTCTTT.

The rearrangement uses TRBV5-6 and TRBJ2-4; TRBD1 matches at 10 bases. This CDR3 region has 16 residues. Germline V gene sequence: CDR1 SGHDT, CDR2 YYEEEE. Trimming removed 2 bases from V and 3 bases from J; junction bases left unmatched: 5. The CDR3 protein is CASSFGQGVVKNIQYF. The CDR3 bases are TGTGCCAGCAGCTTCGGACAGGGGGTCGTCAAAAACATTCAGTACTTC.

The rearrangement links TRBV11-2 to TRBJ2-3; D gene ambiguous. Germline assignment: CDR1 SGHAT and CDR2 FQNNGV. V was shortened by 1 base and J by 13 bases, with 9 bases between the two germline ends. This CDR3 contains 11 residues. CDR3 in DNA: TGTGCCAGCAGCTTAGGTGCGGCGGAGTATTTT. It specifies CASSLGAAEYF.

The chain has TRBV30 and TRBJ2-7, with TRBD2 as a possible D gene (7 bases). Trimming stripped 4 bases from V and 3 bases from J, with 16 bases between. This CDR3 is built from 14 residues. Germline V CDR1 and CDR2: GTSNPN, SVGIG (reference sequence). Here the CDR3 reads CAWNKGGPYYEQYF. The CDR3 nucleotides are TGTGCCTGGAATAAGGGGGGGCCGTACTACGAGCAGTACTTC.

The chain joins TRBV6-6 to TRBJ2-1, with 10 bases lining up with TRBD1. Per germline, CDR1 MNHNY and CDR2 SVGAGI (reference sequence). V lost 6 bases and J lost 10; bases outside the gene matches: 9. The CDR3 length is 14 residues. CDR3 protein: CASRRQGARGEQFF. The CDR3 coding sequence is TGTGCCAGCAGACGACAGGGGGCAAGAGGGGAGCAGTTCTTC.

This clone has just a few counts. The chain uses TRBV5-1 and TRBJ2-3; perhaps TRBD2 as D (5 bases). CDR3 length equals 16 residues. V was cut by 4 bases and J by 0 bases, with 15 bases left in between. The germline CDR1 and CDR2 sequences are SGHRS and YFSETQ. The CDR3 DNA reads as TGCGCCAGCAGCCACGGAGGTCGGCCTAGCACAGATACGCAGTATTTT. Its protein is CASSHGGRPSTDTQYF. The complete variable domain, with remaining parts taken from reference TRBV5-1 and TRBJ2-3, reads KAGVTQTPRYLIKTRGQQVTLSCSPISGHRSVSWYQQTPGQGLQFLFEYFSETQRNKGNFPGRFSGRQFSNSRSEMNVSTLELGDSALYLCASSHGGRPSTDTQYFGPGTRLTVL.

This rearrangement joins TRBV7-9 to TRBJ1-2, with D uncertain. V lost 2 bases and J 3 bases, leaving 4 bases between the germline ends. Germline V gives CDR1 SEHNR, CDR2 FQNEAQ (reference sequence). This CDR3 contains 12 residues. The CDR3 nucleotides read TGTGCCAGCAGCTTACAGGACTATGGCTACACCTTC. Translation gives CASSLQDYGYTF.

The chain couples TRBV25-1 to TRBJ2-7; 15 bases fit TRBD2. The CDR3 extends over 17 amino acids. Germline V lookup: CDR1 MGHDK, CDR2 SYGVNS. V lost 3 bases and J lost 5; bases outside the gene matches: 8. The CDR3 region has the DNA TGTGCCAGCAGTGACCGGACTAGCGGGAGGGGCCCTGACGAGCAGTACTTC. Translation gives CASSDRTSGRGPDEQYF.

The gene calls are TRBV15 and TRBJ1-3; D not certain. Germline V gene sequence: CDR1 LNHNV, CDR2 YYDKDF (reference sequence). This CDR3 has 15 residues. V lost 3 bases to trimming and J lost 11 bases, with 20 bases between them. The CDR3 here is CATSSRNARAVSIYF. The CDR3 nucleotides read TGTGCCACCAGCAGCCGTAACGCGCGGGCGGTCTCCATATATTTT.

This clone was detected only once. The chain couples TRBV20-1 to TRBJ2-3; D ambiguous. V was pared by 3 bases and J by 4 bases, with 8 bases between. Looked up from germline, CDR1 is DFQATT and CDR2 is SNEGSKA (reference sequence). The CDR3 contains 12 residues. The CDR3 sequence is CSASGPADTQYF. DNA of the CDR3: TGCAGTGCTAGTGGTCCGGCAGATACGCAGTATTTT.